The 18 T cell receptor beta chains below were found in one sample sequenced in a study of blood T cell repertoires in COVID-19. TCRdb's copy holds only in-frame clones and misses some; the assay was immunoSEQ multiplex PCR. The table has around 110,000 clones, roughly 85% seen once. Sequencing input: peripheral blood. The receptors were sampled from a man in his forties with acute or convalescent COVID-19.

This chain links TRBV4-2 with TRBJ2-2, with no clear D. Germline CDR1 reads LGHNA; CDR2 reads YNFKEQ. V was trimmed by 0 bases and J by 4 bases, leaving 12 bases between them. This CDR3 is built from 16 residues. The DNA for the CDR3 is TGTGCCAGCAGCCAAGATCGGGTAGTCAGCACCGGGGAGCTGTTTTTT. Translated: CASSQDRVVSTGELFF.

The chain combines TRBV6-1 with TRBJ2-1; 10 nucleotides align to TRBD2. V was clipped by 2 bases and J by 9 bases; unmatched bases: 13. The CDR3 contains 17 residues. Germline CDR1 MNHNS, CDR2 SASEGT. CDR3 sequence: CASSELPGTSVFVEQFF. Here the CDR3 DNA reads TGTGCCAGCAGTGAACTCCCCGGGACTAGCGTTTTCGTTGAGCAGTTCTTC.

The V gene is TRBV30, the J gene TRBJ2-4; 12 positions match TRBD2. V trimming: 4 bases; J trimming: 0 bases; junction bases outside the gene matches: 7. In germline, CDR1 is GTSNPN, CDR2 SVGIG (reference sequence). The CDR3 sequence is 17 residues long. This chain's CDR3 is CAWNPGLAGLAKNIQYF. The DNA for the CDR3 is TGTGCCTGGAACCCCGGACTAGCGGGGTTAGCCAAAAACATTCAGTACTTC.

The V call is TRBV9, the J call TRBJ2-1, with a possible D match to TRBD2 (6 bases). The CDR3 sequence is 13 residues long. Trimming cost V 2 bases and J 10 bases, with 13 bases left between them. Germline V CDR1 and CDR2: SGDLS, YYNGEE. The DNA of the CDR3 is TGTGCCAGCAGCGTTGCACCGGGACTCGAGCAGTTCTTC. Residues: CASSVAPGLEQFF. Looking up the rest from reference TRBV9 and TRBJ2-1 gives the full variable domain: DSGVTQTPKHLITATGQRVTLRCSPRSGDLSVYWYQQSLDQGLQFLIQYYNGEERAKGNILERFSAQQFPDLHSELNLSSLELGDSALYFCASSVAPGLEQFFGPGTRLTVL.

A single count supports this clone. The chain recombines TRBV28 with TRBJ2-7; 10 bases fit TRBD2. The germline gives CDR1 MDHEN, CDR2 SYDVKM. The CDR3 length is 13 residues. V shed 8 bases and J 7 bases; nucleotides not matched to a gene: 8. CDR3 coding DNA: TGTGCCAGCGGGCAACTAGCGGGAAGGGAGCAGTACTTC. This codes for CASGQLAGREQYF.

The rearrangement links TRBV3-1 (or the pseudogene TRBV3-2) to TRBJ2-5, with 9 bases aligning to TRBD2. CDR3 size: 15 residues. The trim removed 4 bases at V and 4 bases at J, leaving 7 bases unmatched. From germline, CDR1 is LGHDT and CDR2 YNNKEL (reference sequence). CDR3 DNA sequence: TGTGCCAGCAGCCGGATAGCGGGAGTTGGAGAGACCCAGTACTTC. Its protein product is CASSRIAGVGETQYF.

V and J are TRBV15 and TRBJ2-7; 7 bases fit TRBD1. CDR1 and CDR2 from the germline V gene are LNHNV and YYDKDF (reference sequence). This CDR3 contains 16 residues. The trim removed 1 base at V and 2 bases at J, leaving 8 bases unmatched. The DNA for the CDR3 is TGTGCCACCAGCAGAGCTTCCCGGGACAGCACCTACGAGCAGTACTTC. Its protein product is CATSRASRDSTYEQYF.

The chain carries TRBV4-3 and TRBJ2-1; 9 nucleotides line up with TRBD2. The CDR3 has 12 residues. Per the germline V gene, CDR1 is LGHNA and CDR2 is YSLEER. V was clipped by 1 base and J by 14 bases; unmatched bases: 3. The CDR3: CASSQVAGAKFF. CDR3 bases: TGCGCCAGCAGCCAAGTAGCGGGGGCCAAGTTCTTC.

V and J are TRBV5-1 and TRBJ2-1; 10 bases are a match to TRBD1. Trimming cost V 4 bases and J 8 bases; bases outside gene matches: 9. Germline CDR1 SGHRS, CDR2 YFSETQ. This CDR3 region has 15 residues. CDR3 region: CASSRDSGQGHEQFF. In nucleotides, the CDR3 is TGCGCCAGCAGCCGCGACTCGGGACAGGGGCATGAGCAGTTCTTC.

The rearrangement links TRBV7-9 to TRBJ2-1; D is unclear. Germline V lookup: CDR1 SEHNR, CDR2 FQNEAQ (reference sequence). The CDR3 runs 11 residues. Trimming left V 5 bases short and J 7 bases short, with 6 bases between. CDR3 DNA: TGTGCCAGCAGCCCCGAGAATGAGCAGTTCTTC. It translates to CASSPENEQFF.

The chain uses TRBV21-1 and TRBJ2-5; the table's D gene call, TRBD1, was not cross checked with the DNA. TRBV21-1 is flagged as a pseudogene. The CDR3 runs to 16 residues. CDR3 DNA sequence: TGTGCCAGCAGCAAATCCCGACAGGGGCGCTGTGAGACCCAGTACTTC. This encodes CASSKSRQGRCETQYF.

The chain is built from TRBV5-6 and TRBJ2-7, with 12 bases lining up with TRBD1. The CDR3 consists of 15 residues. Germline CDR1 and CDR2: SGHDT and YYEEEE. Germline trimming cut 4 bases from V and 5 bases from J; bases unmatched to any gene: 7. The CDR3 loop is CASSTPGQGAHEQYF. CDR3 sequence (DNA): TGTGCCAGCAGCACCCCGGGACAGGGGGCCCACGAGCAGTACTTC.

This clone was detected only once. The rearrangement uses TRBV28 and TRBJ1-1; 8 bases line up with TRBD1. The trim removed 6 bases at V and 1 base at J, leaving 4 bases unmatched. Germline CDR1 MDHEN, CDR2 SYDVKM. The CDR3 contains 14 residues. The CDR3 DNA follows: TGTGCCAGCAGAAACAGGGGGTCGAACACTGAAGCTTTCTTT. This codes for CASRNRGSNTEAFF.

The table lists this clone with a few counts. This sequence joins TRBV5-1 and TRBJ2-1; D is uncertain. Trimming shortened V by 5 bases and J by 5 bases, and 11 bases separated the two germline ends. Per germline, CDR1 SGHRS and CDR2 YFSETQ. The CDR3 is 13 amino acids. CDR3 coding DNA: TGCGCCAGCAGGCCTACCGTTGACAATGAGCAGTTCTTC. Translated: CASRPTVDNEQFF.

V usage is TRBV19 and J usage is TRBJ2-2; tentatively, D is TRBD1 (7 bases). This CDR3 spans 15 amino acids. Trimming took 3 bases from V and 6 from J, leaving 14 bases between them. Germline values: CDR1 LNHDA, CDR2 SQIVND (reference sequence). This CDR3 is CASSIARGVAGELFF. Here the CDR3 DNA reads TGTGCCAGTAGTATTGCCAGGGGGGTCGCCGGGGAGCTGTTTTTT.

The rearrangement uses TRBV9 and TRBJ2-1; 7 bases match TRBD1. Unmatched junction bases numbered 8, after V lost 4 bases and J lost 7 bases. Germline V gene data show CDR1 as SGDLS and CDR2 as YYNGEE. There are 14 residues in the CDR3. The CDR3 sequence is CASSLQGWLNEQFF. As DNA, the CDR3 is TGTGCCAGCAGCTTACAGGGGTGGCTGAATGAGCAGTTCTTC.

The chain has TRBV7-3 and TRBJ2-6; D may be TRBD1 (7 bases). The germline gives CDR1 SGHTA, CDR2 FQGTGA. V lost 4 bases and J lost 3, with 13 bases in between. The CDR3 covers 16 residues. CDR3 nucleotide sequence: TGTGCCAGCAGCTCCGCGGGACAGAGTGGGGCCAACGTCCTGACTTTC. Its protein product is CASSSAGQSGANVLTF.

The rearrangement links TRBV20-1 to TRBJ2-7; TRBD2 aligns across 7 bases. The CDR3 loop spans 13 amino acids. The V gene's germline CDR1 is DFQATT and CDR2 SNEGSKA (reference sequence). The ends lost 3 bases at V and 4 bases at J; junction bases unmatched: 6. CDR3 bases: TGCAGTGCTAGTGGCGGGAGCAGTTACGAGCAGTACTTC. Its translation is CSASGGSSYEQYF.